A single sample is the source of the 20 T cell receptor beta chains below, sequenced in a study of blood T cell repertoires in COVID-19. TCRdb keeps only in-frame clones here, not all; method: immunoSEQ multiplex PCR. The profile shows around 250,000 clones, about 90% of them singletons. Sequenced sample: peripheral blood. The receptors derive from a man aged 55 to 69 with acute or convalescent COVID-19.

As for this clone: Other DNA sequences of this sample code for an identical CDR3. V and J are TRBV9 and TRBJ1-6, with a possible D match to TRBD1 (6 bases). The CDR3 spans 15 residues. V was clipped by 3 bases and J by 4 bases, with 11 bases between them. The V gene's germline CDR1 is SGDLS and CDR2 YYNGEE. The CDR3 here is CASSAGTPYNSPLHF. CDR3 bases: TGTGCCAGCAGCGCCGGGACACCATATAATTCACCCCTCCACTTT.

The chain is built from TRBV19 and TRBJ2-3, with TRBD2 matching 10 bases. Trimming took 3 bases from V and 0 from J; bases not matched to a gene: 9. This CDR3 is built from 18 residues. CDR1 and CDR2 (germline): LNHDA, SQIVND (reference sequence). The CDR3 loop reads CASSIPRRLAGSTDTQYF. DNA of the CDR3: TGTGCCAGTAGTATTCCCCGACGACTAGCGGGTAGCACAGATACGCAGTATTTT.

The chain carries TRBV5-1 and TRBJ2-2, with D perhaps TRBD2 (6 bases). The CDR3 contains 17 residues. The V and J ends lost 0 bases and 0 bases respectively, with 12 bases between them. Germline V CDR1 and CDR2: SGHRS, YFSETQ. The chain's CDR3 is CASSLAGDDSNTGELFF. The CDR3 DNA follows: TGCGCCAGCAGCTTGGCGGGGGACGATTCGAACACCGGGGAGCTGTTTTTT.

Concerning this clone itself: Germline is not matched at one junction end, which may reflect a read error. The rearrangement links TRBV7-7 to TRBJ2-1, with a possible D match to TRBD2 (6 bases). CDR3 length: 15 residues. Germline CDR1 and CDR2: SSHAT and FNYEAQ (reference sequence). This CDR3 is CASSLLVGGSNEQFF. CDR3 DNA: TGTGCTAGCAGCCTACTTGTCGGGGGTTCCAATGAGCAGTTCTTC.

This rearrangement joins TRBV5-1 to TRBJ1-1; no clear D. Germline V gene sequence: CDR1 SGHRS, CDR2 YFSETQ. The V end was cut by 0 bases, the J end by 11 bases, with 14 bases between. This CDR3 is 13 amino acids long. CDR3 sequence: CASSLAARMEAFF. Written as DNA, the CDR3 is TGCGCCAGCAGCTTGGCCGCGCGGATGGAGGCTTTCTTT.

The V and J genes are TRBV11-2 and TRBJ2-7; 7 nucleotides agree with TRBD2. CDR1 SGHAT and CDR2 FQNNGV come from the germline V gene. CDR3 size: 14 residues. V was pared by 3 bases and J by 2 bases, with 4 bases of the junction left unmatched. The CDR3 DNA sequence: TGTGCCAGCAGCTTGAGGGCGGGAGCCTACGAGCAGTACTTC. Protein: CASSLRAGAYEQYF.

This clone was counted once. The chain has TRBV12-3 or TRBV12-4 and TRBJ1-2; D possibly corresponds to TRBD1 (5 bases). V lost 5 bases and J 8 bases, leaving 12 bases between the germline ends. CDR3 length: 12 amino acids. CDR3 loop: CASSPQGVGYTF. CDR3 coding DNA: TGTGCCAGCAGTCCTCAGGGTGTCGGCTACACCTTC.

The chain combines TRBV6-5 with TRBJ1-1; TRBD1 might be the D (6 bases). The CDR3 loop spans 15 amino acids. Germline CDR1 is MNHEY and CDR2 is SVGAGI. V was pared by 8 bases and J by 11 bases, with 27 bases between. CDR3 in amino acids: CASEPGHQFPSSAFF. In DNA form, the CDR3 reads TGTGCCAGCGAACCGGGACATCAATTCCCCTCGAGCGCTTTCTTT.

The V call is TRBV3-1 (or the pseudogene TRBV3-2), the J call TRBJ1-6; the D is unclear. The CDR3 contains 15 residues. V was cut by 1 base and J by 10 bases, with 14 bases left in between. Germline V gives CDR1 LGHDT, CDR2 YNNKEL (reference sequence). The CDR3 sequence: CASSQGGGRESPLHF. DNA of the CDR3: TGTGCCAGCAGCCAAGGCGGCGGTAGAGAATCACCCCTCCACTTT.

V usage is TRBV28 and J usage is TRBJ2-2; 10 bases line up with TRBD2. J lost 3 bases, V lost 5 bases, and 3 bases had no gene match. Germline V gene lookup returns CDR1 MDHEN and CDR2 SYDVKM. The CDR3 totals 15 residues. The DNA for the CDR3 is TGTGCCAGCAGTAGTCTAGCGGGAGACACCGGGGAGCTGTTTTTT. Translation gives CASSSLAGDTGELFF.

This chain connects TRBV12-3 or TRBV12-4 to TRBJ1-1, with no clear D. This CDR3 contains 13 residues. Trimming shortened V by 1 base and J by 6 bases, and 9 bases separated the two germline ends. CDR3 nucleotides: TGTGCCAGCAGTTTAGTCTCTACCTCTGAAGCTTTCTTT. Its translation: CASSLVSTSEAFF.

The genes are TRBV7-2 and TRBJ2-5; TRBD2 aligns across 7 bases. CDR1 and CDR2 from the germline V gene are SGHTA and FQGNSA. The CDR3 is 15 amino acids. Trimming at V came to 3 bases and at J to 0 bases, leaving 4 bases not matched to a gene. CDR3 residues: CASSLHGGYQETQYF. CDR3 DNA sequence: TGTGCCAGCAGCTTGCACGGGGGGTACCAAGAGACCCAGTACTTC.

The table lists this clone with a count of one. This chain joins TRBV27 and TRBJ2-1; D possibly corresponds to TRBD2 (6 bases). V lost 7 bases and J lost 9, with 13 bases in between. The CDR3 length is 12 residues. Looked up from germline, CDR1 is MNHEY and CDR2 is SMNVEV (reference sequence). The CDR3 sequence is CASTYGGGEQFF. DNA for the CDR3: TGTGCCAGCACCTACGGGGGAGGTGAGCAGTTCTTC.

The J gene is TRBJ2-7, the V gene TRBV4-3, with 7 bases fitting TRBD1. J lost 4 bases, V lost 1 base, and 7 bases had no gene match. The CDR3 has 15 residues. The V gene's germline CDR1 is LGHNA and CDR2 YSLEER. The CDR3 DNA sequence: TGCGCCAGCAGCCAAGGACAGGGTTCCGGATACGAGCAGTACTTC. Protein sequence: CASSQGQGSGYEQYF.

The chain's CDR3 is CASSQSRGRNEQFF. The CDR3 nucleotides read TGCGCCAGCAGCCAGAGCAGGGGGCGAAATGAGCAGTTCTTC. The chain combines TRBV4-3 with TRBJ2-1; 8 nucleotides agree with TRBD1. In germline, CDR1 is LGHNA, CDR2 YSLEER. V lost 3 bases and J lost 7; bases outside the gene matches: 5. The CDR3 is 14 amino acids.

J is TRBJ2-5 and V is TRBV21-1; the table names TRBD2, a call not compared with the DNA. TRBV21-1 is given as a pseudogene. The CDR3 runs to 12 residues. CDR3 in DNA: TGTGCCAGCAGCACCCCCCGGGAGACCCAGTACTTC. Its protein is CASSTPRETQYF.

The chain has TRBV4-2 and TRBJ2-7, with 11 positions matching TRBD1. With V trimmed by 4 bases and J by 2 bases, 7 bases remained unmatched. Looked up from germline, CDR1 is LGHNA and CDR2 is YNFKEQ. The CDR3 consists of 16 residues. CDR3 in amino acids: CASSPSLGQGAYEQYF. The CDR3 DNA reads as TGTGCCAGCAGCCCATCTCTGGGACAGGGGGCCTACGAGCAGTACTTC.

CDR3 residues: CASSQDPNLRGSGANVLTF. CDR3 DNA: TGTGCCAGCAGCCAAGATCCGAACCTCAGGGGCTCTGGGGCCAACGTCCTGACTTTC. This sequence joins TRBV4-2 and TRBJ2-6, with D possibly being TRBD1 (6 bases). Germline V gene sequence: CDR1 LGHNA, CDR2 YNFKEQ. The CDR3 is 19 amino acids. The germline V and J ends were trimmed by 0 bases and 0 bases, with 15 bases remaining between them.

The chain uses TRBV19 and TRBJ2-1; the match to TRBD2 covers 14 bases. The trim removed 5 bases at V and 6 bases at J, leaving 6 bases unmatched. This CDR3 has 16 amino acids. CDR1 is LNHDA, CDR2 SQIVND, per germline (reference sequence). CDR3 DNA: TGTGCCAGTAGTGTGTTGACTAGCGGGAGGGCCAATGAGCAGTTCTTC. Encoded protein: CASSVLTSGRANEQFF.

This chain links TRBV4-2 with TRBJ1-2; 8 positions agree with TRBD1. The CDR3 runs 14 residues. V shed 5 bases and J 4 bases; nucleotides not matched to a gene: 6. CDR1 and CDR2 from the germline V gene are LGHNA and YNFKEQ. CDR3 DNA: TGTGCCAGCAGCTCCGACAGGGGCAGCTATGGCTACACCTTC. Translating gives CASSSDRGSYGYTF.